This T cell receptor beta chain was identified during a study of T cell responses to AZD1222 COVID-19 vaccine. This CDR3 has 16 amino acids. Germline CDR1 SGHRS, CDR2 YFSETQ. V lost 4 bases and J lost 4; bases outside the gene matches: 11. Here immunoSEQ multiplex PCR was the method, and the copy in TCRdb shows in-frame clones only, minus some. This sample has roughly 110,000 clones, with more than 70% found just once. The specimen was peripheral blood, collected on day 0 of AZD1222 vaccination. The chain joins TRBV5-1 to TRBJ1-2; 9 bases map to TRBD1. The receptor was isolated from an adult in good health. For the CDR3, the DNA is TGCGCCAGCAGCCGGGACAGGGATAGTAGGGGCTATGGCTACACCTTC. Translating it yields CASSRDRDSRGYGYTF.